Reported below is one T cell receptor (beta chain). These data originate in a study of shared clonotypes between healthy human individuals. Trimming cost V 2 bases and J 2 bases; bases outside gene matches: 7. The germline V gene encodes CDR1 SGHVS and CDR2 FNYEAQ. The CDR3 loop spans 16 amino acids. Clones were read by immunoSEQ multiplex PCR, and TCRdb kept only the in-frame ones, dropping some. The sample has around 690,000 clones, roughly 91% seen once. This sequence was found in a man between 18 and 35 years old in good health. Some clones in this sample may be carry-over from other donors' samples. Sequencing was done on a sample of memory CD8+ T cells from PBMCs. As to subset: CD45RO+ cells pooled with CCR7-negative TemRA cells. The chain links TRBV7-6 to TRBJ2-3, with 7 positions matching TRBD2. The CDR3, as DNA: TGTGCCAGCAGCTTACTCGGTCTAGCGGCCACAGATACGCAGTATTTT. Its protein is CASSLLGLAATDTQYF.